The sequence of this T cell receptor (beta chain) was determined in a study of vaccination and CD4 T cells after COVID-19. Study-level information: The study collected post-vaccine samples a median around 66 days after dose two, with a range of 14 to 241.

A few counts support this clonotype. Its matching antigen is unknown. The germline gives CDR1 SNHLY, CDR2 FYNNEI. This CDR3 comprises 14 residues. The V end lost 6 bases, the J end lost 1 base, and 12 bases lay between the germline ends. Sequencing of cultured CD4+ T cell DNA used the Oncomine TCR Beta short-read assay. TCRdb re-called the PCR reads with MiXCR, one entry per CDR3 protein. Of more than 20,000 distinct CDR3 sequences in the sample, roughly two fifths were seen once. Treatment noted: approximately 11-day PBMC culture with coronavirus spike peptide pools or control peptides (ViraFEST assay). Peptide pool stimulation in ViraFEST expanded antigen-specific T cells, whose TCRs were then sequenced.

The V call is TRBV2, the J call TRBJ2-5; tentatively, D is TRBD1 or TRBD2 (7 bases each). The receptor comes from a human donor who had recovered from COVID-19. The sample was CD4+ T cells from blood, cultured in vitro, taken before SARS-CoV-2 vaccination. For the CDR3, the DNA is TGTGCCAGCAGGGGAGGGACAGTCCAAGAGACCCAGTACTTC. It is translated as CASRGGTVQETQYF. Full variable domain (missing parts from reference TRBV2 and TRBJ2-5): EPEVTQTPSHQVTQMGQEVILRCVPISNHLYFYWYRQILGQKVEFLVSFYNNEISEKSEIFDDQFSVERPDGSNFTLKIRSTKLEDSAMYFCASRGGTVQETQYFGPGTRLLVL.